Presented here are 6 T cell receptor beta chains from one specimen sequenced in a study of long-term antiretroviral therapy in people with HIV. Survey-level immunoSEQ v3.0 assays were run. TCRdb keeps only in-frame clones here, not all; method: immunoSEQ multiplex PCR. The profile covers about 36,000 clones, with 80% appearing a single time and less than 6% taken by the ten largest. This specimen consisted of unsorted PBMCs, obtained 3.4 years after starting antiretroviral therapy. These receptors came from a man aged 30 to 39 with HIV.

The genes are TRBV5-1 and TRBJ2-3; 10 nucleotides line up with TRBD2. The CDR3 has 16 amino acids. CDR1 is SGHRS and CDR2 is YFSETQ in the germline V gene. V was clipped by 4 bases and J by 5 bases; unmatched bases: 10. The DNA for the CDR3 is TGCGCCAGCAGCCCATTAGCGGGAGGCCAGGTAGATACGCAGTATTTT. This gives the protein CASSPLAGGQVDTQYF.

J is TRBJ2-1 and V is TRBV6-5, with D possibly matching TRBD2 (6 bases). CDR3 size: 13 residues. The germline V and J ends were trimmed by 2 bases and 10 bases, with 12 bases remaining between them. Germline CDR1 MNHEY, CDR2 SVGAGI. The CDR3 DNA reads as TGTGCCAGCAGTTACGGCTGGCGGGACGAGCAGTTCTTC. Translated: CASSYGWRDEQFF.

J is TRBJ2-7 and V is TRBV28; 8 bases match TRBD1. J was trimmed by 1 base and V by 3 bases; bases with no gene match: 11. This CDR3 has 17 residues. The V gene's germline CDR1 is MDHEN and CDR2 SYDVKM. CDR3 bases: TGTGCCAGCAGTTTTGGACAGGGACTTGCCTGGTCCTACGAGCAGTACTTC. Protein sequence: CASSFGQGLAWSYEQYF.

V gene TRBV18 combines with J gene TRBJ1-1; no reliable D call. This CDR3 contains 14 residues. Germline values: CDR1 KGHSH, CDR2 LQKENI. Between the trimmed V and J ends, which lost 4 bases and 2 bases, there was a span of 11 bases. CDR3 loop: CASSRMGINTEAFF. The CDR3, as DNA: TGTGCCAGCTCACGTATGGGAATAAACACTGAAGCTTTCTTT.

The V and J genes are TRBV18 and TRBJ1-1; D unresolved. Trimming left V 5 bases short and J 1 base short, with 11 bases between. Germline V lookup: CDR1 KGHSH, CDR2 LQKENI. The CDR3 spans 14 residues. The DNA for the CDR3 is TGTGCCAGCTCAAGTGACACCGAGAACACTGAAGCTTTCTTT. Encoded protein: CASSSDTENTEAFF.

The chain uses TRBV7-4 and TRBJ2-7, with D perhaps TRBD1 or TRBD2 (5 bases each). The V gene lost 6 bases and the J gene lost 4 bases, with 19 bases spanning the gap. Germline CDR1 and CDR2: SGHVT and SQSDAQ. This CDR3 is built from 15 residues. CDR3 residues: CASSLARGSHYEQYF. The CDR3 DNA reads TGTGCCAGCAGTCTAGCCCGGGGCTCCCATTACGAGCAGTACTTC.